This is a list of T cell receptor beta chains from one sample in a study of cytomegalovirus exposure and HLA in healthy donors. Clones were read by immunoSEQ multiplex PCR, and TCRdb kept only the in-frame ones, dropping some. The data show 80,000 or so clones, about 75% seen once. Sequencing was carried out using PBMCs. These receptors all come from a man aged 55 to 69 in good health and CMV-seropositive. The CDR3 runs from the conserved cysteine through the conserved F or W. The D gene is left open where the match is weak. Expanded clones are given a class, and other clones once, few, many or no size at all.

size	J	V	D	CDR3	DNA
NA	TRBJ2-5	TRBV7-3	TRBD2	CANSRTRGETQYF	TGTGCCAACAGCAGGACTAGAGGAGAGACCCAGTACTTC
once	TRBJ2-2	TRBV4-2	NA	CASSQEVPLGFTGELFF	TGTGCCAGCAGCCAAGAAGTTCCCCTGGGCTTCACCGGGGAGCTGTTTTTT
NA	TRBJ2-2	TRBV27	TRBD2	CASSLRAGGANTGELFF	TGTGCCAGCAGTTTACGTGCGGGAGGGGCTAACACCGGGGAGCTGTTTTTT
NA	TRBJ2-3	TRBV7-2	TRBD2	CASSSSGGAGDTQYF	TGTGCCAGCAGCTCGAGCGGGGGGGCAGGAGATACGCAGTATTTT
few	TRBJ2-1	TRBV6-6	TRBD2	CASRSSGGPYNEQFF	TGTGCCAGCAGATCTAGCGGGGGCCCTTACAATGAGCAGTTCTTC
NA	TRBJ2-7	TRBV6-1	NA	CASSEDDSSSYEQYF	TGTGCCAGCAGTGAAGACGACAGTAGCTCCTACGAGCAGTACTTC
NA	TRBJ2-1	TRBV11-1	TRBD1	CASSAAGQAYNEQFF	TGTGCCAGCAGCGCCGCCGGACAGGCCTACAATGAGCAGTTCTTC
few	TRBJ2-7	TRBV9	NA	CASSPPRSYEQYF	TGTGCCAGCAGTCCCCCGCGCTCCTACGAGCAGTACTTC
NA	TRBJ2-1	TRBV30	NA	CAWNYANEQFF	TGTGCCTGGAACTATGCTAATGAGCAGTTCTTC
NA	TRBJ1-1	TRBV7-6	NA	CASSSEGVGYTEAFF	TGTGCCAGCAGCTCCGAGGGGGTCGGGTACACTGAAGCTTTCTTT
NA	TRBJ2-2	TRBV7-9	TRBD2	CASSPARTSFSGELFF	TGTGCCAGCAGCCCTGCCAGGACTAGTTTTTCCGGGGAGCTGTTTTTT
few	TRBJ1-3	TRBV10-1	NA	CASSESTGGNTIYF	TGCGCCAGCAGTGAGTCGACGGGGGGTAACACCATATATTTT
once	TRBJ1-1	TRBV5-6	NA	CASTPGRRPEAFF	TGTGCCAGCACCCCTGGGCGTAGGCCTGAAGCTTTCTTT
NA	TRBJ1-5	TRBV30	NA	CAWSPRGNQPQHF	TGTGCCTGGAGCCCCAGGGGAAATCAGCCCCAGCATTTT
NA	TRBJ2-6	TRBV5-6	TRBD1	CASSPIGQGANGANVLTF	TGTGCCAGCAGCCCTATCGGACAGGGGGCGAATGGGGCCAACGTCCTGACTTTC
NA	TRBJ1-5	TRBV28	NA	CASRSDQPQHF	TGTGCCAGCAGAAGCGATCAGCCCCAGCATTTT
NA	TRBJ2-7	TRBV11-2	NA	CASTQSPGSYEQYF	TGTGCCAGCACCCAGTCCCCGGGGTCCTACGAGCAGTACTTC
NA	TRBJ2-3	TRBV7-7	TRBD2	CASSLARGADTQYF	TGTGCCAGCAGCCTCGCCCGGGGGGCAGATACGCAGTATTTT
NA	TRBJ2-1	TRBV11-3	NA	CASSLEDSSDEQFF	TGTGCCAGCAGCTTAGAAGACAGTAGTGATGAGCAGTTCTTC
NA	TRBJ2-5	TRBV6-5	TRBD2	CASSWRGSVETQYF	TGTGCCAGCAGTTGGCGGGGGTCTGTGGAGACCCAGTACTTC
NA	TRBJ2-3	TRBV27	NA	CANSRAPGDTQYF	TGTGCCAACAGTAGGGCCCCGGGGGATACGCAGTATTTT
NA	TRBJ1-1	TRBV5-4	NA	CASSFQGTQNTEAFF	TGTGCCAGCAGCTTCCAGGGGACGCAGAACACTGAAGCTTTCTTT
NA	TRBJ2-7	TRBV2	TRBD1	CASSLLPGGLNEQYF	TGTGCCAGCAGTTTATTACCAGGGGGCCTGAACGAGCAGTACTTC
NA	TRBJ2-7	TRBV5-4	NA	CASSPPGQTSGEQYF	TGTGCCAGCAGCCCACCGGGACAAACCTCGGGCGAGCAGTACTTC
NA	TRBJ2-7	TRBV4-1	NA	CASSTGQSYEQYF	TGCGCCAGCAGTACCGGACAGTCCTACGAGCAGTACTTC
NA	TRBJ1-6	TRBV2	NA	CASNEGESSYNSPLHF	TGTGCCAGCAATGAAGGGGAGAGCTCCTATAATTCACCCCTCCACTTT
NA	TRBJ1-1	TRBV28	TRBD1	CASSYRGLSTEAFF	TGTGCCAGCAGTTACAGGGGATTGAGCACTGAAGCTTTCTTT
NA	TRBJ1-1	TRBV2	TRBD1	CASSGQVNTEAFF	TGTGCCAGCAGCGGACAGGTGAACACTGAAGCTTTCTTT
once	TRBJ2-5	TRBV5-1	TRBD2	CASSYILAGEQETQYF	TGCGCCAGCAGCTACATACTAGCGGGGGAGCAAGAGACCCAGTACTTC
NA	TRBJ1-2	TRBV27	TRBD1	CASRQGVGSYGYTF	TGTGCCAGCAGACAGGGGGTGGGGAGCTATGGCTACACCTTC
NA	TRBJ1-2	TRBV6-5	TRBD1	CASSFLGTVNYGYTF	TGTGCCAGCAGTTTCCTCGGGACAGTTAACTATGGCTACACCTTC
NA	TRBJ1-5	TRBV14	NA	CASSQGGIHQPQHF	TGTGCCAGCAGCCAAGGAGGGATACATCAGCCCCAGCATTTT
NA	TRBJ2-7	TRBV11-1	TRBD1	CASSGTGVEQYF	TGTGCCAGCAGCGGGACAGGGGTCGAGCAGTACTTC
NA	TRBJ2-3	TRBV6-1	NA	CASSKLAADTQYF	TGTGCCAGCAGTAAACTAGCAGCAGATACGCAGTATTTT
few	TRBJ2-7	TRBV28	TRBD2	CASSEWTSGGYEQYF	TGTGCCAGCAGCGAATGGACTAGCGGGGGCTACGAGCAGTACTTC
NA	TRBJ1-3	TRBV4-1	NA	CASSLRDFGNTIYF	TGCGCCAGCAGTCTGAGGGATTTCGGAAACACCATATATTTT
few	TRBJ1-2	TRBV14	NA	CASSPSRDSYGYTF	TGTGCCAGCAGCCCTTCCCGGGACTCCTATGGCTACACCTTC
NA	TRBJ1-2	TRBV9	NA	CASSVAGWYGYTF	TGTGCCAGCAGCGTAGCAGGGTGGTATGGCTACACCTTC
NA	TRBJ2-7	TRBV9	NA	CASSPHGLEQYF	TGTGCCAGCAGCCCTCACGGACTCGAGCAGTACTTC
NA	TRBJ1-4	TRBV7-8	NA	CASSSGIGKLFF	TGTGCCAGCAGCTCGGGGATCGGAAAACTGTTTTTT
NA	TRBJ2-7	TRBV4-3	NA	CASSQDNAAYEQYF	TGCGCCAGCAGCCAAGATAACGCGGCATACGAGCAGTACTTC
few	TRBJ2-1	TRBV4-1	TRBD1	CASSQPTGGSVGEQFF	TGCGCCAGCAGCCAGCCGACAGGGGGAAGCGTAGGTGAGCAGTTCTTC
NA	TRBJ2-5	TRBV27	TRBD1	CASSPRGRETQYF	TGTGCCAGCAGCCCCAGGGGGCGGGAGACCCAGTACTTC
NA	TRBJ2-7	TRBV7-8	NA	CASSFFQGYEQYF	TGTGCCAGCAGCTTCTTTCAGGGTTACGAGCAGTACTTC
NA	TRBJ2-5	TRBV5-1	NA	CASSLVGGTGTQYF	TGCGCCAGCAGCTTGGTAGGGGGTACGGGGACCCAGTACTTC
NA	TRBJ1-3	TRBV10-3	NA	CAISAHRDNFSGNTIYF	TGTGCCATCAGTGCCCACAGGGACAACTTCTCTGGAAACACCATATATTTT
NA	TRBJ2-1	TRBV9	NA	CASSPEGGTPNEQFF	TGTGCCAGCAGCCCCGAAGGAGGCACCCCCAATGAGCAGTTCTTC
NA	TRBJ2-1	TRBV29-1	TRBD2	CSVEWREGQDNEQFF	TGCAGCGTTGAGTGGCGGGAGGGGCAGGACAATGAGCAGTTCTTC